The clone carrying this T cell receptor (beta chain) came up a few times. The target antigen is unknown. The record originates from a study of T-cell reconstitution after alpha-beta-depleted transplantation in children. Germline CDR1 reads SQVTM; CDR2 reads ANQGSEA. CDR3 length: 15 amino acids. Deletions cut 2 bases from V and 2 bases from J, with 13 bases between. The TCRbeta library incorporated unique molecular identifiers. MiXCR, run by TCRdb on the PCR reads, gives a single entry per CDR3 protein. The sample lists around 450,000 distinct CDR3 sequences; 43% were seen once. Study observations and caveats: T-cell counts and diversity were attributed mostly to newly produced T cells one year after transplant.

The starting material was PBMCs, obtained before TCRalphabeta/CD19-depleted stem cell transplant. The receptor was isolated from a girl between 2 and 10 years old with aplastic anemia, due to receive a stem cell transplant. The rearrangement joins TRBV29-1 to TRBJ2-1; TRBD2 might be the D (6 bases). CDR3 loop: CSVEFGGVPYNEQFF. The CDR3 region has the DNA TGCAGCGTTGAATTCGGGGGAGTCCCCTACAATGAGCAGTTCTTC.